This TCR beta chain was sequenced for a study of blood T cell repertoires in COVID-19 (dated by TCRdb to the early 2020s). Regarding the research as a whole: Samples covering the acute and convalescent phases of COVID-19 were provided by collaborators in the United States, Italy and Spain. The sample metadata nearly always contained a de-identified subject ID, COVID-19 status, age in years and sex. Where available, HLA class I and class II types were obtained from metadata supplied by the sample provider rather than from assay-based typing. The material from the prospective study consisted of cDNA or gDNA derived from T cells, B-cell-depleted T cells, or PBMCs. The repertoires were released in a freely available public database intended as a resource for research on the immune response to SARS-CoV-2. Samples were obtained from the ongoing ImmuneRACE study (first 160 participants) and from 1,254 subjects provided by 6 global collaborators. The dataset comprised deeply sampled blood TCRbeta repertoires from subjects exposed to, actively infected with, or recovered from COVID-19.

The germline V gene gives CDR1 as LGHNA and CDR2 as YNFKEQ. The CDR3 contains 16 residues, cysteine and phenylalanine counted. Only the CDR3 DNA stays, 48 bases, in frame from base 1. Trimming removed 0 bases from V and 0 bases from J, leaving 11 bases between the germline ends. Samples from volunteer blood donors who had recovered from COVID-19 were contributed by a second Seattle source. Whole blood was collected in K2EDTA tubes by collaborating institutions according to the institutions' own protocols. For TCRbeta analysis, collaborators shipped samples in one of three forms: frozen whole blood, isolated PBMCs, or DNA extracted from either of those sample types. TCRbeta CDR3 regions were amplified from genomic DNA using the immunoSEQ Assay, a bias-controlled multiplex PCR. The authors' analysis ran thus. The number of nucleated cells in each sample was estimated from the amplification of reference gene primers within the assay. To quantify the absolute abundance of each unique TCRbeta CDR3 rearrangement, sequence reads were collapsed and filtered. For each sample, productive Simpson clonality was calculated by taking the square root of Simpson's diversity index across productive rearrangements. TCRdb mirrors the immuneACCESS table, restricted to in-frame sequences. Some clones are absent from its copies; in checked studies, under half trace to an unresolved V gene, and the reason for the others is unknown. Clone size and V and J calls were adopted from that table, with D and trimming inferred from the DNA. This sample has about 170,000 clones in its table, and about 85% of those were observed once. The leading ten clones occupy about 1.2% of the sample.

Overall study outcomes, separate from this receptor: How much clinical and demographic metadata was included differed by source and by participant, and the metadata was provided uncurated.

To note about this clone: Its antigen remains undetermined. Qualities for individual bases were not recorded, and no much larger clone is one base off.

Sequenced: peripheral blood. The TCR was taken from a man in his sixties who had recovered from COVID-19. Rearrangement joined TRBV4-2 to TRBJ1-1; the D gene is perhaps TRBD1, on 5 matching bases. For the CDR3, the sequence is CASSQEPRGMNTEAFF. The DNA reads TGTGCCAGCAGCCAAGAACCACGGGGGATGAACACTGAAGCTTTCTTT.